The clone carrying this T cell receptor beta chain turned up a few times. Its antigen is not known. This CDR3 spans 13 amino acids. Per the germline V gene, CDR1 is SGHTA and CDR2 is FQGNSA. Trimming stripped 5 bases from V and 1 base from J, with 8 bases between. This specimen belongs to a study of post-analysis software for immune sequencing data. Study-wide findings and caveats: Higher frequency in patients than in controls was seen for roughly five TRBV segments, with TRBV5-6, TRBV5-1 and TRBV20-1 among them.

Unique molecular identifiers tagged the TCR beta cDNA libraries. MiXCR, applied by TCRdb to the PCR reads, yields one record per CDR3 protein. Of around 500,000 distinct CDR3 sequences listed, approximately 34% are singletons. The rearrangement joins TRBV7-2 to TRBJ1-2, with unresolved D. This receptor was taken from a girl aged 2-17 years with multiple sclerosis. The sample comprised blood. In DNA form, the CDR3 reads TGTGCCAGCAGCCCTGGGGATAACTATGGCTACACCTTC. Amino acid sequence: CASSPGDNYGYTF.